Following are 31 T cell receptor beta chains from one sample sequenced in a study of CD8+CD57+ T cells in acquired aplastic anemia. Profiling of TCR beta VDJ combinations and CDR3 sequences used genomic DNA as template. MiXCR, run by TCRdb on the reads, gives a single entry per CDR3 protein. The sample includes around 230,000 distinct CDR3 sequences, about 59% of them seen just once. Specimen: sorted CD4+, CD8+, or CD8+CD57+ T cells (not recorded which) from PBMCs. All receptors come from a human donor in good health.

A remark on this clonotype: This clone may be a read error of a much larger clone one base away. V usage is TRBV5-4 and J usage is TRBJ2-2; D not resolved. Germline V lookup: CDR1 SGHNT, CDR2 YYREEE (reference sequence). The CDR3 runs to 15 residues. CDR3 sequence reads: CASGLAPGNTGELFF. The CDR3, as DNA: TGTGCCAGCGGCTTGGCTCCCGGCAACACCGGGGAGCTGTTTTTT. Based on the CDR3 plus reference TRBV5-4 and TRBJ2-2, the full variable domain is ETGVTQSPTHLIKTRGQQVTLRCSSQSGHNTVSWYQQALGQGPQFIFQYYREEENGRGNFPPRFSGLQFPNYSSELNVNALELDDSALYLCASGLAPGNTGELFFGEGSRLTVL.

CDR3 coding DNA: TGCGCCAGCAGCTTAGGAACAGACCTTAATTCACCCCTCCACTTT. Translated: CASSLGTDLNSPLHF. The chain carries TRBV5-1 and TRBJ1-6, with no clear D. The CDR3 covers 15 residues. Germline V gene sequence: CDR1 SGHRS, CDR2 YFSETQ. Trimming removed 2 bases from V and 6 bases from J, with 12 bases in between.

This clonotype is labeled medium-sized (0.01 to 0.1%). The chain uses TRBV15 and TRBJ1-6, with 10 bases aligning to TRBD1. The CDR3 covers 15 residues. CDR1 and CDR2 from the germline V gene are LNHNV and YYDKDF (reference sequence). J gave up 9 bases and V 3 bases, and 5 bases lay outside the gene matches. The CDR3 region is CATSRAGQGSSPLHF. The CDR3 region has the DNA TGTGCCACCAGCAGGGCGGGACAGGGGAGTTCACCCCTCCACTTT.

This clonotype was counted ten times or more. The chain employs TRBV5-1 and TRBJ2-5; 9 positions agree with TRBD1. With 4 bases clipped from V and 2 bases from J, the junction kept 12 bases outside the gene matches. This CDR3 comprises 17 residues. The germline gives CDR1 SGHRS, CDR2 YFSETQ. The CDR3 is CASSPSGGTGPQETQYF. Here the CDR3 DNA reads TGCGCCAGCAGCCCGTCCGGTGGGACAGGGCCTCAAGAGACCCAGTACTTC.

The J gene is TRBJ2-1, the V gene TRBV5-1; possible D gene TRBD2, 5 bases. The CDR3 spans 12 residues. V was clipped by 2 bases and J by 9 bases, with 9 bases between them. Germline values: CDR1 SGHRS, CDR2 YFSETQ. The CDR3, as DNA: TGCGCCAGCAGCTTTACTAGGGTTGAGCAGTTCTTC. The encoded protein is CASSFTRVEQFF.

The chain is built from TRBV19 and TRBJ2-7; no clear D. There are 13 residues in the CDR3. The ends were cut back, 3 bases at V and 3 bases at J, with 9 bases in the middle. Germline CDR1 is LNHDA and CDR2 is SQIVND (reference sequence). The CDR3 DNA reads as TGTGCCAGTAGTATTGAAGGGTTCTACGAGCAGTACTTC. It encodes CASSIEGFYEQYF.

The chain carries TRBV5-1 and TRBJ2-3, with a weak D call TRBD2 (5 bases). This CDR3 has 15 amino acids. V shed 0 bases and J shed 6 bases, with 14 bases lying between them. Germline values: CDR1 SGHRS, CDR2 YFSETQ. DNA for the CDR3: TGCGCCAGCAGCTTGGACGCGGGCAGATCCGATACGCAGTATTTT. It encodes CASSLDAGRSDTQYF.

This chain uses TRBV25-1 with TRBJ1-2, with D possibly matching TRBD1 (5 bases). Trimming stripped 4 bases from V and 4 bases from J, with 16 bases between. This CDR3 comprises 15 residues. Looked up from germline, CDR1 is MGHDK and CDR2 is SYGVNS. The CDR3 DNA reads TGTGCCAGCAGTGGACCCAAGGACACCTCCTATGGCTACACCTTC. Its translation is CASSGPKDTSYGYTF.

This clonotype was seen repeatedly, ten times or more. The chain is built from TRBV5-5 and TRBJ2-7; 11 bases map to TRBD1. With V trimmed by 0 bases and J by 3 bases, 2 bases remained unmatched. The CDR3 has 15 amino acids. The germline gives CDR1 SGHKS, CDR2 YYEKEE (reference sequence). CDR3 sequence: CASSLGTGGGYEQYF. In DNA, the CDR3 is TGTGCCAGCAGCTTGGGGACAGGGGGCGGCTACGAGCAGTACTTC.

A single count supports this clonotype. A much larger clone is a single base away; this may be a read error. Here the CDR3 reads CASRNIYEQYF. CDR3 coding DNA: TGTGCCAGCAGGAATATCTACGAGCAGTACTTC. The chain links TRBV28 to TRBJ2-7, with no clear D. This CDR3 is 11 amino acids long. V was clipped by 6 bases and J by 3 bases, with 6 bases between them. Germline values: CDR1 MDHEN, CDR2 SYDVKM.

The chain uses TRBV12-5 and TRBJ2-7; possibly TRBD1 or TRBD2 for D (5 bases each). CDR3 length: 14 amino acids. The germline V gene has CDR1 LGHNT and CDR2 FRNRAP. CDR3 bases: TGTGCCAGCGGACGGGACGTTAGCTCCTACGAGCAGTACTTC. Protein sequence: CASGRDVSSYEQYF. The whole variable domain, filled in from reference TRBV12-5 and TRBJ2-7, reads DARVTQTPRHKVTEMGQEVTMRCQPILGHNTVFWYRQTMMQGLELLAYFRNRAPLDDSGMPKDRFSAEMPDATLATLKIQPSEPRDSAVYFCASGRDVSSYEQYFGPGTRLTVT.

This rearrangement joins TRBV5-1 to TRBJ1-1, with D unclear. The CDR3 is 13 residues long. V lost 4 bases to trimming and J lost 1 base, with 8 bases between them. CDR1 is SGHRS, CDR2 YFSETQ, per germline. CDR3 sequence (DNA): TGCGCCAGCAGCCCGGGCCCGAACACTGAAGCTTTCTTT. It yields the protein CASSPGPNTEAFF.

For the CDR3, the DNA is TGTGCCACCAGCAGGCCGGGATCGAACACCGGGGAGCTGTTTTTT. It is translated as CATSRPGSNTGELFF. The chain has TRBV15 and TRBJ2-2, with D possibly matching TRBD2 (5 bases). CDR1 is LNHNV and CDR2 is YYDKDF in the germline V gene (reference sequence). Trimming left V 3 bases short and J 0 bases short, with 8 bases between. This CDR3 is 15 amino acids long. Supplemented by reference TRBV15 and TRBJ2-2, the full variable domain reads DAMVIQNPRYQVTQFGKPVTLSCSQTLNHNVMYWYQQKSSQAPKLLFHYYDKDFNNEADTPDNFQSRRPNTSFCFLDIRSPGLGDTAMYLCATSRPGSNTGELFFGEGSRLTVL.

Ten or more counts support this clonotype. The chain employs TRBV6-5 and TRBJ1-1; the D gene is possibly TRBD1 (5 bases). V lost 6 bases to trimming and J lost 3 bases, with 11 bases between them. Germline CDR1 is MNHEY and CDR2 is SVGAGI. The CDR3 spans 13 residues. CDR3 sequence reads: CASSQGLDTEAFF. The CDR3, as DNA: TGTGCCAGCAGCCAGGGTCTCGACACTGAAGCTTTCTTT.

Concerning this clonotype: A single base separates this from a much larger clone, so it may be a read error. The CDR3 loop is CSAPGTDQNTQYF. CDR3 nucleotide sequence: TGCAGTGCCCCCGGGACGGACCAAAACACTCAGTACTTC. The chain links TRBV20-1 to TRBJ2-4, with D perhaps assigned TRBD1 or TRBD2 (5 bases each). Germline CDR1 and CDR2: DFQATT and SNEGSKA (reference sequence). CDR3 size: 13 residues.

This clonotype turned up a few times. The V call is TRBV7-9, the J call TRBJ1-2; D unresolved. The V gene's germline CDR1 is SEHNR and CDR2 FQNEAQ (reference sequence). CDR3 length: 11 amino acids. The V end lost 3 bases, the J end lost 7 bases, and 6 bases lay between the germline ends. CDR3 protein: CASSLRGGYTF. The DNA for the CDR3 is TGTGCCAGCAGCTTGCGGGGTGGCTACACCTTC.

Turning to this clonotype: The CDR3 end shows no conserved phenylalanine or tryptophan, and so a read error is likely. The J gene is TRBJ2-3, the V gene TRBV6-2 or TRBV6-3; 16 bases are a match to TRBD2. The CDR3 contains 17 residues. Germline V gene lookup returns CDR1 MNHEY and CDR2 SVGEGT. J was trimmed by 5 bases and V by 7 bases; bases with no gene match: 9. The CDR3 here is CASNLGLAGGPGDTQYL. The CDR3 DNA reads TGTGCCAGCAACTTGGGACTAGCGGGAGGGCCCGGAGATACGCAGTATCTT.

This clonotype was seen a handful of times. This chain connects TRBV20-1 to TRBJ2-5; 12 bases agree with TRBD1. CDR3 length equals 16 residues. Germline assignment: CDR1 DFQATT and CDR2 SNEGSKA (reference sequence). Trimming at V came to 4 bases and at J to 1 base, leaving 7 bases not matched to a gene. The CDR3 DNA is TGCAGTGCTAAGGGGGCGGGACAGGGGGCCCAAGAGACCCAGTACTTC. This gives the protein CSAKGAGQGAQETQYF.

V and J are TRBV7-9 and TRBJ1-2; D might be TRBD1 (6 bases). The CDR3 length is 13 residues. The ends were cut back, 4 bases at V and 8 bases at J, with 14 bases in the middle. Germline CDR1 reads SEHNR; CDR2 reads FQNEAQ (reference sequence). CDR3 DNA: TGTGCCAGCAGCTCACAGGGCTCTGGAGGCTACACCTTC. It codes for CASSSQGSGGYTF. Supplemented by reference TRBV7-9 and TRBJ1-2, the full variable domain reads DTGVSQNPRHKITKRGQNVTFRCDPISEHNRLYWYRQTLGQGPEFLTYFQNEAQLEKSRLLSDRFSAERPKGSFSTLEIQRTEQGDSAMYLCASSSQGSGGYTFGSGTRLTVV.

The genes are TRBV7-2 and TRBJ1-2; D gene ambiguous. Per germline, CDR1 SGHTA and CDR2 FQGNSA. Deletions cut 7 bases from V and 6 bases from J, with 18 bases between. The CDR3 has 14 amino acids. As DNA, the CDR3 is TGTGCCAGCACCCCCCGGAACGGGGTAGATGGCTACACCTTC. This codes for CASTPRNGVDGYTF.

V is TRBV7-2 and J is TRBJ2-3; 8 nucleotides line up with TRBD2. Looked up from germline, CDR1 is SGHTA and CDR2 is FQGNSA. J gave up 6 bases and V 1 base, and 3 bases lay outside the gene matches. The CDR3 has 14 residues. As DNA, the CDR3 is TGTGCCAGCAGCTTAGTCTCTAGCGGGGATACGCAGTATTTT. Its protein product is CASSLVSSGDTQYF.

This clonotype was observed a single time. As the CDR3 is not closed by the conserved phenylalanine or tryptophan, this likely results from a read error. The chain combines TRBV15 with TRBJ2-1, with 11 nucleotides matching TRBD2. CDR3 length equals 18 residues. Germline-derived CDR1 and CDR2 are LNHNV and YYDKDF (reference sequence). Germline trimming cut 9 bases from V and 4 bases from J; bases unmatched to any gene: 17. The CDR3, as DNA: TGTGCCACAGAGGGGTCCGATATACTAGCGGGAGAGTACAATGAGCAGTTCCTC. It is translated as CATEGSDILAGEYNEQFL.

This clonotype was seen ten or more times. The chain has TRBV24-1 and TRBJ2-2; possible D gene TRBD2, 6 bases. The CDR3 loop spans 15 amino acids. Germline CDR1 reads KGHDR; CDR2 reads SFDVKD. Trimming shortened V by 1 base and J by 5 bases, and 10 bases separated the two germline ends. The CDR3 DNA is TGTGCCACCAGTGATTTTTCCCGGGGGACCGGGGAGCTGTTTTTT. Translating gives CATSDFSRGTGELFF.

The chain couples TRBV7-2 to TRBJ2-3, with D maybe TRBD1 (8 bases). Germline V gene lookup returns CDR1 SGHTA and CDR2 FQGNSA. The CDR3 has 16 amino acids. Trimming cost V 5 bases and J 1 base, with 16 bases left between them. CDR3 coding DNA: TGTGCCAGCAGCGGGGGGGGGACAGGCCGCACAGATACGCAGTATTTT. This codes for CASSGGGTGRTDTQYF.

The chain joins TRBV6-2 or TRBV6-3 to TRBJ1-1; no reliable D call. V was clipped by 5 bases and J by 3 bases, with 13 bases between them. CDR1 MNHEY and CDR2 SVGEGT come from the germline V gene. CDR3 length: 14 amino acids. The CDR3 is CASSKTTGYTEAFF. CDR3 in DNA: TGTGCCAGCAGTAAAACGACGGGGTACACTGAAGCTTTCTTT.

CDR3 in DNA: TGTGCCAGCAGCCCTACTAGCGGGGGGGTCCTGAGCACAGATACGCAGTATTTT. This codes for CASSPTSGGVLSTDTQYF. The V and J genes are TRBV12-3 or TRBV12-4 and TRBJ2-3, with 13 nucleotides matching TRBD2. Trimming took 6 bases from V and 0 from J; bases not matched to a gene: 9. The CDR3 contains 18 residues.

The CDR3 region has the DNA TGTGCCAGCATGGCGAATCTCCCCGACAATCAGCCCCAGCATTTT. It codes for CASMANLPDNQPQHF. V and J are TRBV19 and TRBJ1-5; no clear D gene. This CDR3 is built from 15 residues. Germline CDR1 and CDR2: LNHDA and SQIVND (reference sequence). V was pared by 9 bases and J by 3 bases, with 18 bases between. Supplemented by reference TRBV19 and TRBJ1-5, the full variable domain reads DGGITQSPKYLFRKEGQNVTLSCEQNLNHDAMYWYRQDPGQGLRLIYYSQIVNDFQKGDIAEGYSVSREKKESFPLTVTSAQKNPTAFYLCASMANLPDNQPQHFGDGTRLSIL.

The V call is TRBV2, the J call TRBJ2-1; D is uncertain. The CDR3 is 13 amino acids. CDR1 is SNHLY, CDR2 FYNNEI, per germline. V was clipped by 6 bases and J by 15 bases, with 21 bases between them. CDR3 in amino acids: CASSLESRKGRFF. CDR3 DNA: TGTGCCAGCAGCCTCGAATCTAGGAAAGGGCGGTTCTTC.

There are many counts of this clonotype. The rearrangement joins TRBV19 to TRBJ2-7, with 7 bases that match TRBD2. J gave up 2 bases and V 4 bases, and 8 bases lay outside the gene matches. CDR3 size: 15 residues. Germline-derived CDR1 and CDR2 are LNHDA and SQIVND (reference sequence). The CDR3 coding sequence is TGTGCCAGTAGTAATCGAGTAGCGGGCCCCTACGAGCAGTACTTC. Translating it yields CASSNRVAGPYEQYF.

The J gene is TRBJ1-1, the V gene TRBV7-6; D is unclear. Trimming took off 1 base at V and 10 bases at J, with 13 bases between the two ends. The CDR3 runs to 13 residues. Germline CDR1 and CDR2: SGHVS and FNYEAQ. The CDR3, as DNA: TGTGCCAGCAGCTTAGTCCCAAAAGGAAGAGCTTTCTTT. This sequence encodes CASSLVPKGRAFF.

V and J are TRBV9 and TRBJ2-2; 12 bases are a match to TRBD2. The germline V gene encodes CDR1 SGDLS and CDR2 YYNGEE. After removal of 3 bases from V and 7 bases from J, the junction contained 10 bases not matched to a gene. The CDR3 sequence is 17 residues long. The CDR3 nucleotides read TGTGCCAGCAGCGCAAACCTGACTAGCGGGAGTGACGGGGAGCTGTTTTTT. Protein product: CASSANLTSGSDGELFF. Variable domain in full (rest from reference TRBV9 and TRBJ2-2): DSGVTQTPKHLITATGQRVTLRCSPRSGDLSVYWYQQSLDQGLQFLIQYYNGEERAKGNILERFSAQQFPDLHSELNLSSLELGDSALYFCASSANLTSGSDGELFFGEGSRLTVL.